This TCR beta chain was identified in a study of molecular identifiers for immune sequencing clone quantification. This CDR3 spans 13 amino acids. Each CDR3 protein is one row after TCRdb ran MiXCR on the PCR reads. The sample includes more than 10,000 distinct CDR3 sequences, 15% to 20% seen only once; the top ten take under 1.5%. Of note for this clonotype: A much larger clone differs from this one at a single base, so this may be a read error.

The receptor comes from a human donor in good health. Some libraries in this study had Jurkat cell RNA spiked in. The V and J genes are TRBV12-3 or TRBV12-4 and TRBJ2-5, with 7 bases aligning to TRBD2. The sequenced sample was naive CD8+ T cells from blood, with Jurkat cell RNA spiked in. Subset meaning: FACS-sorted CD8+CD4-CCR7+CD45RA+ naive T cells. CDR3 nucleotide sequence: TGTGCCAGCAGGGGGACTACCCAAGGGACCCAGTACTTC. Amino acids: CASRGTTQGTQYF.